Shown below are 18 T cell receptor beta chains from a single sample sequenced in a study of technical replicates of blood from a handful of donors. Libraries were prepared by immunoSEQ multiplex PCR; TCRdb keeps only in-frame clonotypes and omits some of them. The profile shows around 58,000 clones, around nine tenths of them singletons. The sequenced material came from PBMCs. The receptors stem from a human donor in good health. Some clones in this sample may be carry-over from other donors' samples.

The chain links TRBV11-3 to TRBJ2-7, with TRBD1 matching over 9 bases. CDR1 and CDR2 (germline): SGHNT, YENEEA. J lost 5 bases, V lost 1 base, and 9 bases had no gene match. The CDR3 covers 16 residues. The CDR3 DNA is TGTGCCAGCAGCTTAGTTGGACAGGGGCTTCTTCACGAGCAGTACTTC. Amino acid sequence: CASSLVGQGLLHEQYF.

The chain joins TRBV6-5 to TRBJ2-7, with 7 bases aligning to TRBD1. The CDR3 spans 14 residues. Germline V CDR1 and CDR2: MNHEY, SVGAGI. V gave up 5 bases and J gave up 0 bases; unmatched junction bases: 4. The CDR3 DNA sequence: TGTGCCAGCAGTATACAGGGGTCCTCCTACGAGCAGTACTTC. It codes for CASSIQGSSYEQYF.

The CDR3 sequence: CASSQDGGQGARTEAFF. The DNA of the CDR3 is TGCGCCAGCAGCCAAGATGGGGGACAGGGGGCAAGGACTGAAGCTTTCTTT. J is TRBJ1-1 and V is TRBV4-1; 12 nucleotides match TRBD1. The trim removed 0 bases at V and 5 bases at J, leaving 7 bases unmatched. The germline CDR1 and CDR2 sequences are MGHRA and YSYEKL. The CDR3 sequence is 17 residues long.

The V and J genes are TRBV30 and TRBJ2-1, with 9 nucleotides matching TRBD1. This CDR3 spans 14 amino acids. Trimming cost V 3 bases and J 9 bases; bases outside gene matches: 9. Germline CDR1 GTSNPN, CDR2 SVGIG (reference sequence). The CDR3 nucleotides read TGTGCCTGGAGAGGGGACAGGGAGTATGGTGAGCAGTTCTTC. Protein sequence: CAWRGDREYGEQFF.

V gene TRBV5-1 combines with J gene TRBJ2-5; TRBD2 is a possible D gene (6 bases). The V gene's germline CDR1 is SGHRS and CDR2 YFSETQ. V gave up 2 bases and J gave up 4 bases, with 15 bases separating them. The CDR3 extends over 15 amino acids. The CDR3 DNA sequence: TGCGCCAGCAGCTTCAAACCAGGAGCGGGAGAGACCCAGTACTTC. Encoded protein: CASSFKPGAGETQYF.

The J gene is TRBJ2-1, the V gene TRBV28; tentatively, D is TRBD1 (5 bases). In germline, CDR1 is MDHEN, CDR2 SYDVKM. Trimming removed 2 bases from V and 6 bases from J, with 14 bases in between. The CDR3 spans 15 residues. DNA for the CDR3: TGTGCCAGCAGTTTAGGCAGGCTGGGGCCCAATGAGCAGTTCTTC. Encoded protein: CASSLGRLGPNEQFF.

The gene calls are TRBV25-1 and TRBJ2-2; D is possibly TRBD1 (6 bases). Germline V lookup: CDR1 MGHDK, CDR2 SYGVNS. The germline V and J ends were trimmed by 8 bases and 0 bases, with 10 bases remaining between them. CDR3 length: 14 residues. The CDR3 loop is CASSDRSNTGELFF. The CDR3 DNA sequence: TGTGCCAGCTCAGACAGGTCGAACACCGGGGAGCTGTTTTTT.

The chain has TRBV6-1 and TRBJ2-7, with 7 bases matching TRBD1. V lost 7 bases to trimming and J lost 2 bases; unmatched junction nucleotides: 5. Germline V gene sequence: CDR1 MNHNS, CDR2 SASEGT. The CDR3 contains 13 residues. The CDR3 nucleotides read TGTGCCAGCACTTTGGACAGGACCTACGAGCAGTACTTC. Translation: CASTLDRTYEQYF.

This clone was picked up a small number of times. The chain uses TRBV6-1 and TRBJ2-2; weak D call: TRBD2 (7 bases). The germline CDR1 and CDR2 sequences are MNHNS and SASEGT. This CDR3 has 15 residues. Trimming took 8 bases from V and 4 from J, leaving 17 bases between them. The CDR3 region is CASEEGGRVTGELFF. The CDR3 DNA sequence: TGTGCCAGCGAGGAGGGGGGGCGGGTCACCGGGGAGCTGTTTTTT.

This chain uses TRBV6-5 with TRBJ1-1, with TRBD1 matching over 9 bases. J gave up 4 bases and V 10 bases, and 7 bases lay outside the gene matches. The CDR3 length is 13 residues. Per the germline V gene, CDR1 is MNHEY and CDR2 is SVGAGI. CDR3 nucleotides: TGTGCCATAGGACAGGGGAAGTCCACTGAAGCTTTCTTT. It specifies CAIGQGKSTEAFF.

The J gene is TRBJ2-7, the V gene TRBV11-3, with a tentative D call TRBD2 (5 bases). V lost 5 bases to trimming and J lost 1 base, with 9 bases between them. CDR1 SGHNT and CDR2 YENEEA come from the germline V gene. The CDR3 consists of 13 residues. CDR3 DNA sequence: TGTGCCAGCAGCCCGGACTGGTCCTACGAGCAGTACTTC. Translating it yields CASSPDWSYEQYF.

This clone is a singleton in its sample. The rearrangement joins TRBV6-1 to TRBJ1-5; tentative D call: TRBD1 (6 bases). The germline V gene encodes CDR1 MNHNS and CDR2 SASEGT. The CDR3 sequence is 15 residues long. V shed 1 base and J shed 7 bases, with 14 bases lying between them. CDR3 residues: CASSEGGGGWQPQHF. CDR3 sequence (DNA): TGTGCCAGCAGTGAAGGGGGAGGGGGGTGGCAGCCCCAGCATTTT.

This sequence joins TRBV7-9 and TRBJ2-3; 8 bases align to TRBD2. Germline CDR1 reads SEHNR; CDR2 reads FQNEAQ (reference sequence). This CDR3 has 15 residues. V lost 2 bases, J lost 4 bases, and 5 bases stayed unmatched. The CDR3 sequence is CASSLKRELADTQYF. CDR3 nucleotide sequence: TGTGCCAGCAGCTTAAAGCGGGAGTTAGCAGATACGCAGTATTTT.

This clone was seen just once. The chain uses TRBV21-1 and TRBJ2-3; TRBD1 is the table's D call and was not checked against the DNA. TRBV21-1 is deemed a pseudogene. This CDR3 has 17 amino acids. DNA for the CDR3: TGTGCCAGCAGCAAAGGATCTGAAACACCCCTTACAGATACGCAGTATTTT. It encodes CASSKGSETPLTDTQYF.

The rearrangement uses TRBV13 and TRBJ2-7; the D is unclear. This CDR3 is built from 13 residues. Trimming took off 5 bases at V and 3 bases at J, with 11 bases between the two ends. Germline CDR1 is PRHDT and CDR2 is FYEKMQ (reference sequence). The CDR3 here is CASSRSNNYEQYF. CDR3 in DNA: TGTGCCAGCAGCCGCTCTAATAACTACGAGCAGTACTTC.

The CDR3 spells CASSLDGARQPQHF. The DNA of the CDR3 is TGCGCCAGCAGCTTGGATGGGGCACGGCAGCCCCAGCATTTT. The chain carries TRBV5-1 and TRBJ1-5, with a possible D match to TRBD1 (5 bases). Germline loops: CDR1 SGHRS, CDR2 YFSETQ. Trimming took 0 bases from V and 7 from J, leaving 11 bases between them. The length of the CDR3 is 14 residues.

The gene calls are TRBV30 and TRBJ1-4, with D perhaps TRBD1 (6 bases). This CDR3 is 15 amino acids long. Germline assignment: CDR1 GTSNPN and CDR2 SVGIG (reference sequence). V was pared by 0 bases and J by 3 bases, with 11 bases between. The CDR3 DNA reads TGTGCCTGGAGTGTAGTACAGGGACCTAATGAAAAACTGTTTTTT. As protein: CAWSVVQGPNEKLFF.

The chain uses TRBV7-6 and TRBJ2-2; 10 positions agree with TRBD1. Germline loops: CDR1 SGHVS, CDR2 FNYEAQ. Unmatched junction bases numbered 5, after V lost 0 bases and J lost 7 bases. The CDR3 sequence is 16 residues long. The CDR3 region has the DNA TGTGCCAGCAGCTTAGCGAGACAGGGGGCGGTCGGGGAGCTGTTTTTT. Translation gives CASSLARQGAVGELFF.